A single sample gave rise to the 20 T cell receptor beta chains below, sequenced in a study of T-cell memory formation after mild COVID-19. TCRdb processed the 5' RACE reads anew with MiXCR; each CDR3 protein has one entry. The sample yields 470,000 or so distinct CDR3 sequences, around 20% seen once. The sample taken for sequencing was PBMCs or a T cell subset sorted from them (not recorded which). These receptor sequences come from an adult woman who had mild COVID-19 (a few samples of this study predate the infection). Cell type and time point are not known.

CDR3 amino acids: CASSSRGATDTQYF. The DNA for the CDR3 is TGTGCCAGCAGTAGCCGGGGGGCCACAGATACGCAGTATTTT. The chain has TRBV12-3 or TRBV12-4 and TRBJ2-3; tentative D call: TRBD2 (7 bases). CDR3 length: 14 residues. The ends were cut back, 5 bases at V and 2 bases at J, with 11 bases in the middle.

V gene TRBV29-1 combines with J gene TRBJ1-5; TRBD1 might be the D (5 bases). The V gene lost 0 bases and the J gene lost 4 bases, with 13 bases spanning the gap. The length of the CDR3 is 15 residues. The germline gives CDR1 SQVTM, CDR2 ANQGSEA. The CDR3 DNA reads TGCAGCGTTGAAGACGGGAGGGGAGGGAATCAGCCCCAGCATTTT. Its translation is CSVEDGRGGNQPQHF.

In this sample, this clonotype turned up many times. V usage is TRBV7-6 and J usage is TRBJ2-1, with no clear D. V shed 1 base and J shed 1 base, with 8 bases lying between them. Germline values: CDR1 SGHVS, CDR2 FNYEAQ. The CDR3 is 15 residues long. This chain's CDR3 is CASSLGLDSYNEQFF. The CDR3 nucleotides are TGTGCCAGCAGCTTAGGCCTAGATTCCTACAATGAGCAGTTCTTC.

To note about this clonotype: Sequence at one end of the junction differs from germline and may be a read error. The rearrangement uses TRBV4-1 and TRBJ1-3; TRBD1 aligns across 7 bases. CDR1 is MGHRA, CDR2 YSYEKL, per germline. The CDR3 sequence is 16 residues long. For the CDR3, the DNA is TGCGCCAGCAGCCGAGCAAACCGGGACAGAGGAAACATCATATATTTT. Encoded protein: CASSRANRDRGNIIYF.

Only one count was recorded for this clonotype. The genes are TRBV5-1 and TRBJ1-2; D is perhaps TRBD1 (6 bases). This CDR3 comprises 14 residues. The germline gives CDR1 SGHRS, CDR2 YFSETQ. Between the trimmed V and J ends, which lost 4 bases and 5 bases, there was a span of 15 bases. CDR3 sequence (DNA): TGCGCCAGCAGCCTCACACAGGGTGAATATGGCTACACCTTC. This translates into CASSLTQGEYGYTF.

The V gene is TRBV7-8, the J gene TRBJ2-5, with 16 bases identical to TRBD2. J lost 5 bases, V lost 7 bases, and 13 bases had no gene match. This CDR3 region has 18 residues. Germline CDR1 SGHVS, CDR2 FQNEAQ. The CDR3 sequence: CASTKGLAGGPVLETQYF. DNA for the CDR3: TGTGCCAGCACAAAGGGACTAGCGGGGGGGCCAGTATTGGAGACCCAGTACTTC.

The J gene is TRBJ2-2, the V gene TRBV20-1; perhaps TRBD1 as D (5 bases). Trimming removed 4 bases at V and 4 bases at J, with 10 bases between. Germline CDR1 reads DFQATT; CDR2 reads SNEGSKA (reference sequence). The CDR3 runs 13 residues. The chain's CDR3 is CSATAGRTGELFF. In DNA, the CDR3 is TGCAGTGCTACGGCAGGGCGCACCGGGGAGCTGTTTTTT.

This clonotype showed up just a few times. V and J are TRBV9 and TRBJ2-7; 7 bases fit TRBD1. The germline V gene encodes CDR1 SGDLS and CDR2 YYNGEE. This CDR3 has 15 amino acids. V dropped 4 bases and J dropped 6; count of bases not matched to a gene: 13. CDR3 amino acids: CASSPTGTENIEQYF. DNA of the CDR3: TGTGCCAGCAGCCCCACCGGGACAGAGAATATCGAGCAGTACTTC.

This clonotype was found a few times. The chain employs TRBV30 and TRBJ2-3; 10 positions match TRBD2. The germline V gene has CDR1 GTSNPN and CDR2 SVGIG (reference sequence). With 0 bases clipped from V and 1 base from J, the junction kept 10 bases outside the gene matches. This CDR3 has 18 amino acids. The CDR3 protein is CAWSVPRGLAERTDTQYF. CDR3 DNA sequence: TGTGCCTGGAGTGTACCCCGAGGACTAGCGGAGCGCACAGATACGCAGTATTTT. Full variable domain (remainder filled in from reference TRBV30 and TRBJ2-3): SQTIHQWPATLVQPVGSPLSLECTVEGTSNPNLYWYRQAAGRGLQLLFYSVGIGQISSEVPQNLSASRPQDRQFILSSKKLLLSDSGFYLCAWSVPRGLAERTDTQYFGPGTRLTVL.

The chain recombines TRBV20-1 with TRBJ1-1, with no clear D. V dropped 4 bases and J dropped 0 bases, with 9 bases sitting between them. The germline V gene encodes CDR1 DFQATT and CDR2 SNEGSKA (reference sequence). The CDR3 length is 13 residues. CDR3 region: CSAKSRVNTEAFF. The CDR3, as DNA: TGCAGTGCTAAGTCACGGGTGAACACTGAAGCTTTCTTT.

The chain recombines TRBV9 with TRBJ2-1; D remains unclear. Trimming removed 0 bases at V and 7 bases at J, with 8 bases between. This CDR3 contains 13 residues. Germline V gene lookup returns CDR1 SGDLS and CDR2 YYNGEE. The CDR3 region is CASSVAIRNEQFF. CDR3 in DNA: TGTGCCAGCAGCGTAGCTATCCGAAATGAGCAGTTCTTC.

The V and J genes are TRBV3-1 and TRBJ2-7; D unresolved. The ends were cut back, 1 base at V and 3 bases at J, with 4 bases in the middle. CDR3 length equals 12 residues. Germline V lookup: CDR1 LGHDT, CDR2 YNNKEL (reference sequence). The CDR3 sequence: CASSQAYYEQYF. The CDR3 DNA reads TGTGCCAGCAGCCAAGCTTACTACGAGCAGTACTTC.

This chain uses TRBV24-1 with TRBJ1-5; TRBD1 matches 8 bases. The length of the CDR3 is 15 residues. Germline CDR1 is KGHDR and CDR2 is SFDVKD. V lost 5 bases, J lost 9 bases, and 11 bases stayed unmatched. DNA for the CDR3: TGTGCCACCAGTGTTACAGGACAGGGTCTTGGGCCCCAGCATTTT. It specifies CATSVTGQGLGPQHF.

This clonotype was seen a few times. V gene TRBV12-3 or TRBV12-4 combines with J gene TRBJ1-4; D is ambiguous. Trimming stripped 3 bases from V and 0 bases from J, with 5 bases between. The CDR3 covers 14 residues. CDR3 residues: CASSFSATNEKLFF. The CDR3 DNA is TGTGCCAGCAGTTTCTCCGCAACTAATGAAAAACTGTTTTTT.

In its sample, this clonotype was seen many times. The rearrangement joins TRBV27 to TRBJ2-1; TRBD1 agrees at 8 bases. The CDR3 loop spans 15 amino acids. The trim removed 2 bases at V and 3 bases at J, leaving 3 bases unmatched. Looked up from germline, CDR1 is MNHEY and CDR2 is SMNVEV (reference sequence). In DNA, the CDR3 is TGTGCCAGCAGTTTACAGGGGGCGGTCTACAATGAGCAGTTCTTC. Translating gives CASSLQGAVYNEQFF.

CDR3 bases: TGCAGCGTTGAAGGCTCTGGGGCCAACGTCCTGACTTTC. Amino acid sequence: CSVEGSGANVLTF. The V and J genes are TRBV29-1 and TRBJ2-6; no firm D call. Germline CDR1 SQVTM, CDR2 ANQGSEA. This CDR3 is built from 13 residues. The V gene lost 1 base and the J gene lost 0 bases, with 1 base spanning the gap.

The chain links TRBV4-3 to TRBJ2-1; D is unclear. The CDR3 is made up of 15 amino acids. Trimming left V 0 bases short and J 2 bases short, with 8 bases between. Germline V gene data show CDR1 as LGHNA and CDR2 as YSLEER. CDR3 residues: CASSQDRLAYNEQFF. CDR3 DNA: TGCGCCAGCAGCCAAGACAGGTTAGCCTACAATGAGCAGTTCTTC.

This clonotype was counted only a few times. The genes are TRBV6-1 and TRBJ1-2; D is undetermined. Per germline, CDR1 MNHNS and CDR2 SASEGT. CDR3 length: 15 residues. The germline V and J ends were trimmed by 1 base and 0 bases, with 9 bases remaining between them. CDR3 nucleotide sequence: TGTGCCAGCAGTGAAGGGATAGGGACTAACTATGGCTACACCTTC. Its translation: CASSEGIGTNYGYTF.

The chain joins TRBV6-1 to TRBJ2-5, with 9 bases fitting TRBD1. CDR3 length equals 15 residues. Per germline, CDR1 MNHNS and CDR2 SASEGT. With 8 bases clipped from V and 0 bases from J, the junction kept 7 bases outside the gene matches. The chain's CDR3 is CASSGQGPYQETQYF. In nucleotides, the CDR3 is TGTGCCAGCTCCGGACAGGGGCCTTACCAAGAGACCCAGTACTTC.

This chain joins TRBV20-1 and TRBJ2-7, with a tentative D call TRBD1 (5 bases). The V end was cut by 3 bases, the J end by 1 base, with 7 bases between. Per the germline V gene, CDR1 is DFQATT and CDR2 is SNEGSKA (reference sequence). CDR3 length: 12 amino acids. The CDR3 sequence is CSASRGSYEQYF. The CDR3 DNA sequence: TGCAGTGCTAGTAGGGGTTCCTACGAGCAGTACTTC.